This T cell receptor beta chain was obtained from a study of sequential checkpoint blockade in melanoma. The CDR3 is 13 amino acids. Germline CDR1 reads SEHNR; CDR2 reads FQNEAQ (reference sequence). The protocol was immunoSEQ multiplex PCR, while the TCRdb copy is restricted to in-frame clones and leaves out a portion. The data show under 40,000 clones, around 88% seen once. This sample's treatment: randomized to nivolumab then ipilimumab (arm A) or the reverse (arm B). The starting material was CD8+ T cells sorted from blood (inferred from file names), obtained from a patient given nivolumab and ipilimumab in sequence. The receptor was isolated from a human donor with melanoma. This chain connects TRBV7-9 to TRBJ2-5, with D hard to call. With the DNA end fitting TRBJ2-7 better, the J assignment may be wrong. The CDR3 nucleotides are TGTGCCAGCAGCTTAGTCACGTTCTACGAGCAGTACTTC. This encodes CASSLVTFYEQYF.